The present T cell receptor (beta chain) was sequenced within a study of control samples from healthy donors and cancer patients. This clone has just a few counts. V was cut by 8 bases and J by 5 bases, with 18 bases left in between. CDR1 and CDR2 (germline): MDHEN, SYDVKM. The CDR3 is 14 residues long. The protocol was immunoSEQ multiplex PCR, while the TCRdb copy is restricted to in-frame clones and leaves out a portion. The sample yields about 130,000 clones, around 90% seen once. The TCR sequence derives from a man in his forties in good health. The sample taken for sequencing was blood. The chain recombines TRBV28 with TRBJ1-1, with D perhaps matching TRBD1 (6 bases). The CDR3 DNA sequence: TGTGCCAGCGGACCCACAGGGCTGTGGACTGAAGCTTTCTTT. The encoded protein is CASGPTGLWTEAFF.